This TCR beta chain was sequenced in a study of T cells in Graves' hyperthyroidism and ophthalmopathy. Study observations and caveats: The model forecast ophthalmopathy, anticipating it by a median approximately 6.1 months before onset. Most clonotypes expanded in thyroid above 0.001 were likewise present in blood.

The TCR beta CDR3 regions underwent amplification using RNA transcripts as the source. Primed by the HTBI set, a first-round RT-PCR was run on the TCR CDR3. MiXCR, run by TCRdb on the multiplex PCR reads, gives a single entry per CDR3 protein. This table has over 650,000 distinct CDR3 sequences, around 17% appearing once. This clonotype has at least ten counts. The antigen is unknown. V lost 0 bases and J lost 1, with 9 bases in between. CDR3 length equals 14 residues. Germline V gene data show CDR1 as DFQATT and CDR2 as SNEGSKA (reference sequence). The sequencing sample was made of blood. This clonotype originated in a man aged 18 to 35 with Graves' hyperthyroidism. V usage is TRBV20-1 and J usage is TRBJ2-5, with D perhaps matching TRBD2 (5 bases). The DNA of the CDR3 is TGCAGTGCTAGAGATTCGGGAACCCAAGAGACCCAGTACTTC. The encoded protein is CSARDSGTQETQYF.